Below, 30 T cell receptor beta chains from the same sample are listed, as sequenced in a study of control samples from healthy donors and cancer patients. Libraries were prepared by immunoSEQ multiplex PCR; TCRdb keeps only in-frame clonotypes and omits some of them. The data contain about 150,000 clones, around 95% of them singletons. The specimen was blood. Receptor source: a man aged 35 to 55 in good health.

The rearrangement joins TRBV28 to TRBJ1-2; 8 positions agree with TRBD1. Per the germline V gene, CDR1 is MDHEN and CDR2 is SYDVKM. After removal of 6 bases from V and 4 bases from J, the junction contained 7 bases not matched to a gene. This CDR3 contains 14 residues. The CDR3 loop is CASRAGQGGYGYTF. CDR3 bases: TGTGCCAGCAGGGCAGGACAGGGAGGCTATGGCTACACCTTC.

This clone has just one count. The CDR3 here is CASSYLAGLNSPLHF. In nucleotides, the CDR3 is TGTGCCAGCAGTTATTTGGCAGGACTTAATTCACCCCTCCACTTT. The chain is built from TRBV6-5 and TRBJ1-6, with D unclear. This CDR3 is built from 15 residues. Trimming left V 3 bases short and J 6 bases short, with 12 bases between. The germline gives CDR1 MNHEY, CDR2 SVGAGI.

The chain uses TRBV12-3 or TRBV12-4 and TRBJ2-1; D not resolved. Between the trimmed V and J ends, which lost 5 bases and 6 bases, there was a span of 8 bases. The CDR3 runs 12 residues. CDR3 residues: CASSLWVNEQFF. DNA of the CDR3: TGTGCCAGCAGTCTTTGGGTCAATGAGCAGTTCTTC.

The chain couples TRBV7-9 to TRBJ1-5; D not certain. From germline, CDR1 is SEHNR and CDR2 FQNEAQ (reference sequence). Trimming removed 4 bases at V and 5 bases at J, with 9 bases between. The CDR3 loop spans 13 amino acids. CDR3 sequence reads: CASSSTEDQPQHF. The CDR3, as DNA: TGTGCCAGCAGCTCCACGGAGGATCAGCCCCAGCATTTT.

This chain links TRBV24-1 with TRBJ1-3; D is undetermined. The germline V gene encodes CDR1 KGHDR and CDR2 SFDVKD. This CDR3 is built from 17 residues. V was trimmed by 0 bases and J by 0 bases, leaving 11 bases between them. The CDR3 nucleotides are TGTGCCACCAGTGATTTGAGGGTCCGCTACTCTGGAAACACCATATATTTT. Translating it yields CATSDLRVRYSGNTIYF.

This clone was counted once. This sequence joins TRBV12-3 or TRBV12-4 and TRBJ2-1; possibly TRBD1 for D (5 bases). The CDR3 runs to 13 residues. Trimming took off 7 bases at V and 10 bases at J, with 17 bases between the two ends. DNA for the CDR3: TGTGCCAGCAAACCAGGGATAGGTGGGGAGCAGTTCTTC. This gives the protein CASKPGIGGEQFF.

The chain couples TRBV6-5 to TRBJ1-2, with TRBD1 identical over 7 bases. This CDR3 is built from 14 residues. Germline V gene lookup returns CDR1 MNHEY and CDR2 SVGAGI. V shed 6 bases and J 7 bases; nucleotides not matched to a gene: 11. The chain's CDR3 is CASSPLGTEAGYTF. The CDR3 DNA is TGTGCCAGCAGCCCCCTAGGGACAGAGGCTGGCTACACCTTC.

The chain links TRBV5-1 to TRBJ1-1, with D tentatively TRBD1 (6 bases). The CDR3 has 11 residues. Looked up from germline, CDR1 is SGHRS and CDR2 is YFSETQ. Deletions cut 6 bases from V and 9 bases from J, with 12 bases between. The CDR3 sequence is CASTTTGKAFF. DNA for the CDR3: TGCGCCAGCACCACTACAGGGAAAGCTTTCTTT.

The chain uses TRBV27 and TRBJ1-6, with 10 nucleotides matching TRBD1. The CDR3 is made up of 13 amino acids. In germline, CDR1 is MNHEY, CDR2 SMNVEV (reference sequence). Unmatched junction bases numbered 2, after V lost 8 bases and J lost 7 bases. CDR3 residues: CASGGQGNSPLHF. DNA of the CDR3: TGTGCCAGCGGGGGACAGGGGAATTCACCCCTCCACTTT.

The rearrangement joins TRBV7-2 to TRBJ1-5; 9 bases are shared with TRBD1. Germline V CDR1 and CDR2: SGHTA, FQGNSA. The CDR3 has 15 residues. V shed 4 bases, J shed 1 base, and the junction held 2 bases outside the gene matches. The CDR3 DNA reads TGTGCCAGCAGCTACGGGACAGGGAGCAATCAGCCCCAGCATTTT. It is translated as CASSYGTGSNQPQHF.

The chain employs TRBV2 and TRBJ1-2; the match to TRBD1 covers 7 bases. This CDR3 has 14 amino acids. Germline CDR1 is SNHLY and CDR2 is FYNNEI. Trimming removed 6 bases from V and 4 bases from J; junction bases left unmatched: 8. CDR3 sequence reads: CASRIRQGGYGYTF. CDR3 in DNA: TGTGCCAGCAGGATAAGACAGGGAGGCTATGGCTACACCTTC.

The chain is built from TRBV4-1 and TRBJ1-2, with TRBD1 as a possible D gene (5 bases). Germline CDR1 MGHRA, CDR2 YSYEKL. The CDR3 extends over 15 amino acids. Trimming removed 1 base from V and 4 bases from J, with 13 bases in between. The CDR3 here is CASSQAEGGGYGYTF. The CDR3 DNA sequence: TGCGCCAGCAGCCAAGCCGAGGGCGGGGGCTATGGCTACACCTTC.

V is TRBV5-4 and J is TRBJ1-2; a possible D gene is TRBD1 (5 bases). The CDR3 sequence is 14 residues long. In germline, CDR1 is SGHNT, CDR2 YYREEE (reference sequence). Trimming took off 2 bases at V and 4 bases at J, with 12 bases between the two ends. The CDR3 bases are TGTGCCAGCAGCTTTGAGGGACGGGGCTATGGCTACACCTTC. Translated: CASSFEGRGYGYTF.

The chain is built from TRBV19 and TRBJ1-6; no clear D gene. The CDR3 spans 15 residues. Trimming stripped 3 bases from V and 4 bases from J, with 10 bases between. CDR1 LNHDA and CDR2 SQIVND come from the germline V gene (reference sequence). CDR3 DNA sequence: TGTGCCAGTAGTATTGGAGAGCGTTATAATTCACCCCTCCACTTT. Amino acid sequence: CASSIGERYNSPLHF.

The V call is TRBV7-9, the J call TRBJ2-1; D gene unclear. The germline V and J ends were trimmed by 1 base and 6 bases, with 7 bases remaining between them. The CDR3 has 13 residues. Germline CDR1 SEHNR, CDR2 FQNEAQ (reference sequence). CDR3 protein: CASSLGAANEQFF. The CDR3 bases are TGTGCCAGCAGCTTAGGGGCAGCCAATGAGCAGTTCTTC.

The V and J genes are TRBV20-1 and TRBJ1-2, with a tentative D call TRBD1 (5 bases). With 3 bases removed from V and 4 bases from J, the gap between germline ends came to 12 bases. This CDR3 is built from 13 residues. Germline V gene data show CDR1 as DFQATT and CDR2 as SNEGSKA (reference sequence). The CDR3 nucleotides are TGCAGTGCTAGTTGGGGGTTCGGCTATGGCTACACCTTC. Translated, it gives CSASWGFGYGYTF.

This chain joins TRBV11-2 and TRBJ2-5, with TRBD1 matching 10 bases. Germline assignment: CDR1 SGHAT and CDR2 FQNNGV. The CDR3 consists of 15 residues. J lost 5 bases, V lost 2 bases, and 5 bases had no gene match. The CDR3 loop is CASSLTGQGGETQYF. CDR3 DNA: TGTGCCAGCAGCTTAACAGGACAGGGGGGCGAGACCCAGTACTTC.

The chain's CDR3 is CASSRGVGNEQYF. DNA of the CDR3: TGTGCCAGCAGTCGAGGGGTCGGCAACGAGCAGTACTTC. The chain employs TRBV6-5 and TRBJ2-7; D tentatively fits TRBD1 or TRBD2 (5 bases each). The CDR3 spans 13 residues. Germline V lookup: CDR1 MNHEY, CDR2 SVGAGI. The V gene lost 5 bases and the J gene lost 5 bases, with 13 bases spanning the gap.

The chain recombines TRBV5-6 with TRBJ2-7, with D hard to call. The CDR3 sequence is 15 residues long. Germline CDR1 reads SGHDT; CDR2 reads YYEEEE. V was shortened by 2 bases and J by 6 bases, with 18 bases between the two germline ends. The CDR3 sequence is CASSFREGVVGEQYF. CDR3 bases: TGTGCCAGCAGCTTCCGCGAAGGAGTCGTTGGCGAGCAGTACTTC. The full variable domain, completed using reference TRBV5-6 and TRBJ2-7, is DAGVTQSPTHLIKTRGQQVTLRCSPKSGHDTVSWYQQALGQGPQFIFQYYEEEERQRGNFPDRFSGHQFPNYSSELNVNALLLGDSALYLCASSFREGVVGEQYFGPGTRLTVT.

This chain uses TRBV12-5 with TRBJ2-5; tentatively, D is TRBD2 (5 bases). Looked up from germline, CDR1 is LGHNT and CDR2 is FRNRAP. The ends were cut back, 0 bases at V and 0 bases at J, with 11 bases in the middle. The CDR3 totals 16 residues. The CDR3 protein is CASGLVLVGYQETQYF. The CDR3, as DNA: TGTGCTAGTGGTTTGGTACTAGTAGGGTACCAAGAGACCCAGTACTTC.

The chain has TRBV4-3 and TRBJ2-2; TRBD2 agrees at 9 bases. With V trimmed by 3 bases and J by 0 bases, 11 bases remained unmatched. Germline V lookup: CDR1 LGHNA, CDR2 YSLEER. CDR3 length: 19 amino acids. In DNA form, the CDR3 reads TGCGCCAGCAGCCAGGGCCCGGGCGGGGGGGTCGCGAACACCGGGGAGCTGTTTTTT. Protein: CASSQGPGGGVANTGELFF.

The genes are TRBV5-1 and TRBJ2-7, with a tentative D call TRBD1 (5 bases). Germline CDR1 is SGHRS and CDR2 is YFSETQ. V was trimmed by 0 bases and J by 4 bases, leaving 14 bases between them. The CDR3 consists of 15 residues. DNA for the CDR3: TGCGCCAGCAGCTTGGGAACAGGAGAAGGGTACGAGCAGTACTTC. As protein: CASSLGTGEGYEQYF.

The J gene is TRBJ2-6, the V gene TRBV6-1, with 8 bases matching TRBD1. Per germline, CDR1 MNHNS and CDR2 SASEGT. This CDR3 region has 17 residues. V trimming: 4 bases; J trimming: 0 bases; junction bases outside the gene matches: 5. The CDR3 region has the DNA TGTGCCAGCAGTGCACAGGGGGGAAGCTCTGGGGCCAACGTCCTGACTTTC. Protein: CASSAQGGSSGANVLTF.

The CDR3 DNA reads TGTGCCACACGGACGTCGAACACCGGGGAGCTGTTTTTT. Its protein is CATRTSNTGELFF. The chain uses TRBV24-1 and TRBJ2-2; D gene unclear. V lost 10 bases and J lost 0, with 8 bases in between. CDR1 is KGHDR, CDR2 SFDVKD, per germline. The CDR3 spans 13 residues.

V is TRBV5-1 and J is TRBJ1-2; possibly TRBD1 for D (5 bases). The CDR3 extends over 14 amino acids. In germline, CDR1 is SGHRS, CDR2 YFSETQ. V was shortened by 5 bases and J by 8 bases, with 19 bases between the two germline ends. In nucleotides, the CDR3 is TGCGCCAGCAGGCCCGGGACGGCCTTAGGGGGCTACACCTTC. This translates into CASRPGTALGGYTF.

This chain uses TRBV19 with TRBJ2-1, with TRBD1 matching over 9 bases. Germline CDR1 and CDR2: LNHDA and SQIVND (reference sequence). There are 13 residues in the CDR3. V lost 6 bases and J lost 6; bases outside the gene matches: 3. The CDR3 region is CASSPTGGNEQFF. The CDR3 nucleotides read TGTGCCAGTAGCCCGACAGGGGGCAATGAGCAGTTCTTC.

This chain joins TRBV10-3 and TRBJ1-1, with D tentatively TRBD1 (5 bases). Germline CDR1 is ENHRY and CDR2 is SYGVKD. The CDR3 extends over 14 amino acids. Trimming stripped 4 bases from V and 5 bases from J, with 14 bases between. This CDR3 is CAISGAGRRTEAFF. CDR3 in DNA: TGTGCCATCAGTGGGGCAGGGAGGAGAACTGAAGCTTTCTTT.

V and J are TRBV3-1 (or the pseudogene TRBV3-2) and TRBJ1-4; TRBD1 matches at 7 bases. The CDR3 spans 16 residues. V lost 0 bases to trimming and J lost 8 bases; unmatched junction nucleotides: 9. Germline V gene sequence: CDR1 LGHDT, CDR2 YNNKEL (reference sequence). The CDR3 loop reads CASSQELDRASEKLFF. As DNA, the CDR3 is TGTGCCAGCAGCCAAGAATTAGACAGGGCTAGCGAAAAACTGTTTTTT.

The chain has TRBV6-5 and TRBJ2-5; D unclear. CDR3 length: 15 amino acids. Germline V CDR1 and CDR2: MNHEY, SVGAGI. The V gene lost 0 bases and the J gene lost 4 bases, with 12 bases spanning the gap. CDR3 region: CASSYSSLGPETQYF. The CDR3 region has the DNA TGTGCCAGCAGTTACTCGAGTCTGGGCCCAGAGACCCAGTACTTC.

The V and J genes are TRBV6-6 and TRBJ2-2, with 9 bases aligning to TRBD1. With V trimmed by 4 bases and J by 4 bases, 4 bases remained unmatched. From germline, CDR1 is MNHNY and CDR2 SVGAGI (reference sequence). The CDR3 length is 15 residues. The CDR3 spells CASSSGQGSTGELFF. The CDR3 coding sequence is TGTGCCAGCAGTTCGGGACAGGGTAGCACCGGGGAGCTGTTTTTT.